This T cell receptor beta chain was identified in a study of blood T cell repertoires in COVID-19. Across the whole study: PBMCs, B-cell-depleted T cells, or T cells were the source of the cDNA or gDNA that made up the material.

Source study methods: Amplification from reference gene primers served as the basis for estimated nucleated cell counts. The protocol was immunoSEQ multiplex PCR, while the TCRdb copy is restricted to in-frame clones and leaves out a portion. V and J calls and clone size are as listed in that table; D and trimming were resolved from the DNA. The table lists 200,000 to 250,000 clones, under 85% of them singletons. Germline V CDR1 and CDR2: ENHRY, SYGVKD. The CDR3 has 13 amino acids. Deletions cut 6 bases from V and 12 bases from J, with 15 bases between. The rearrangement joins TRBV10-3 to TRBJ1-6; D gene uncertain. The source of this sequence is a woman aged 80 or older with COVID-19, enrolled during active disease. The sequenced sample consisted of peripheral blood. CDR3 amino acids: CAISQGEGEPLHF. The CDR3 DNA sequence: TGTGCCATCAGCCAAGGAGAAGGTGAACCCCTCCACTTT.